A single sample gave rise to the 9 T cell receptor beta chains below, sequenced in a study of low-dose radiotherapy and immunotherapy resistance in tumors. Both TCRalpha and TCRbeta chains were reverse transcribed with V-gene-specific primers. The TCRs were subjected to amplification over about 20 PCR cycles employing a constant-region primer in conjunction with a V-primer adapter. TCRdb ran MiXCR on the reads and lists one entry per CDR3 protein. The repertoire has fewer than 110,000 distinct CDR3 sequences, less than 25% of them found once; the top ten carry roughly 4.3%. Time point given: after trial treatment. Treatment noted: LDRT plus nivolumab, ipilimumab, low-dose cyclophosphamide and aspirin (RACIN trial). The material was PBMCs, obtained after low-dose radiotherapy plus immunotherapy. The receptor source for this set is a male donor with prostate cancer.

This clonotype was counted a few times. The CDR3 nucleotides read TGTGCCAGCAGCTTAAACGAAGAGACCCAGTACTTC. It specifies CASSLNEETQYF. The chain has TRBV7-9 and TRBJ2-5; D is undetermined. V shed 2 bases and J shed 3 bases, with 4 bases lying between them. This CDR3 contains 12 residues. Germline-derived CDR1 and CDR2 are SEHNR and FQNEAQ (reference sequence).

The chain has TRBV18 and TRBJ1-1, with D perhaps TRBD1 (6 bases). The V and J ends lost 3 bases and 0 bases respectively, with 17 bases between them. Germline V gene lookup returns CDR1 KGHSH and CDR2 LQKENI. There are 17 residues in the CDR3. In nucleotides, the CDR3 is TGTGCCAGCTCACCCTTTCCACCGGGACAATTGAACACTGAAGCTTTCTTT. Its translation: CASSPFPPGQLNTEAFF.

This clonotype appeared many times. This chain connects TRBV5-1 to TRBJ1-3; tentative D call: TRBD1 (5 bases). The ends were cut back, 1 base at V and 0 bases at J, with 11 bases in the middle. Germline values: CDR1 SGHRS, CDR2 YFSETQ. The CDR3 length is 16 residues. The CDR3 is CASSLPGRSSGNTIYF. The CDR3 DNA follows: TGCGCCAGCAGCTTGCCAGGGAGGAGCTCTGGAAACACCATATATTTT.

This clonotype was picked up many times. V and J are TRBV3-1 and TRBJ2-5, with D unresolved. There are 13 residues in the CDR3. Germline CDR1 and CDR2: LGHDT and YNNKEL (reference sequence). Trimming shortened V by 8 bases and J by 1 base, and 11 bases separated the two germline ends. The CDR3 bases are TGTGCCAGCTCTAGACCACTCCAAGAGACCCAGTACTTC. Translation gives CASSRPLQETQYF.

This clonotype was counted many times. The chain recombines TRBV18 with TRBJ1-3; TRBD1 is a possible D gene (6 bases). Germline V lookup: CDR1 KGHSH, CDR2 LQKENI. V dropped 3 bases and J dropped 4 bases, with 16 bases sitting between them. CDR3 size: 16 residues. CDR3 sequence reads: CASSPLGSGGGNTIYF. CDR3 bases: TGTGCCAGCTCACCGCTTGGATCCGGGGGCGGAAACACCATATATTTT. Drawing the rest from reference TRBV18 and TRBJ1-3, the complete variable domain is NAGVMQNPRHLVRRRGQEARLRCSPMKGHSHVYWYRQLPEEGLKFMVYLQKENIIDESGMPKERFSAEFPKEGPSILRIQQVVRGDSAAYFCASSPLGSGGGNTIYFGEGSWLTVV.

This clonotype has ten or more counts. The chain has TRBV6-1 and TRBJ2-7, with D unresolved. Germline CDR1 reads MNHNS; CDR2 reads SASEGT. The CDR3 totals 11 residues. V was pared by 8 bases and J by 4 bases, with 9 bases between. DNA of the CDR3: TGTGCCAGCGCGGACGGATACGAGCAGTACTTC. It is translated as CASADGYEQYF.

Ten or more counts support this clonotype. CDR3 DNA: TGTGCCAGCAGTTACTCGGAGGGCCTAAACACTGAAGCTTTCTTT. Translation: CASSYSEGLNTEAFF. The rearrangement links TRBV6-6 to TRBJ1-1; no clear D gene. Germline V lookup: CDR1 MNHNY, CDR2 SVGAGI (reference sequence). V dropped 0 bases and J dropped 2 bases, with 10 bases sitting between them. The length of the CDR3 is 15 residues.

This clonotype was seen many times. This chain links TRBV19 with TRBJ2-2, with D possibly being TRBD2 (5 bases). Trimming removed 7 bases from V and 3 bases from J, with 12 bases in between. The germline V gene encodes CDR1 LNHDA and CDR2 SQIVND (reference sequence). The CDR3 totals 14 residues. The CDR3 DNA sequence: TGTGCCAGTATTGGGAGAGTCGACACCGGGGAGCTGTTTTTT. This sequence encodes CASIGRVDTGELFF.

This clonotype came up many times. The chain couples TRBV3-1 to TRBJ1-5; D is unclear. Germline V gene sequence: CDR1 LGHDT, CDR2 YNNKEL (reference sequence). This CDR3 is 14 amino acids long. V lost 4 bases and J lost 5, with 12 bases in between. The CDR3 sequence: CASSPGRSDQPQHF. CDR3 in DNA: TGTGCCAGCAGCCCCGGAAGGTCGGATCAGCCCCAGCATTTT.